The following is a T cell receptor (beta chain) sequence with its context. Seattle patient enrollment occurred during active infection, with longitudinal follow-up thereafter. This entry comes from a study of blood T cell repertoires in COVID-19. Study-wide context: Nucleic acid was either cDNA or gDNA, and it came from T cells, B-cell-depleted T cells, or PBMCs.

Deletions cut 1 base from V and 6 bases from J, with 16 bases between. CDR3 size: 15 residues. Germline CDR1 and CDR2: SEHNR and FQNEAQ (reference sequence). In the original workflow: From reference gene primer amplification, estimates of nucleated cell counts were derived. The table came from immunoSEQ multiplex PCR; TCRdb's copy has only in-frame clones and leaves some out. From that table come the V and J calls and clone size; the DNA was used to work out D and trimming. This sample has hundreds of thousands of clones, with about nine tenths found just once. The sequencing sample was made of peripheral blood. This chain links TRBV7-9 with TRBJ2-7; a possible D gene is TRBD1 (5 bases). This receptor was obtained from a woman aged 25 to 39 with COVID-19, enrolled during active disease. DNA of the CDR3: TGTGCCAGCAGCTTAGACTCGGGCAGGGCCCCCGAGCAGTACTTC. It specifies CASSLDSGRAPEQYF.